This T cell receptor beta chain was retrieved from a study of cytomegalovirus exposure and HLA in healthy donors. Study-level results: Among TCR beta chains, those listed as cytomegalovirus-associated numbered approximately 150.

CDR1 is MNHEY and CDR2 is SVGAGI in the germline V gene. The length of the CDR3 is 12 residues. V lost 11 bases to trimming and J lost 4 bases, with 14 bases between them. PCR primers comprised 60 Vbeta and 13 Jbeta primers. Clones were sequenced by immunoSEQ multiplex PCR, and TCRdb holds only the in-frame ones, with some missing. Counted here are more than 100,000 clones, about 77% occurring once; the ten biggest clones make up around 10%. Of note for this clone: The antigen is undetermined.

This receptor was identified in a woman aged 18-29 years in good health and CMV-seropositive. Specimen: PBMCs. The chain recombines TRBV6-5 with TRBJ1-1; no clear D. CDR3 amino acids: CAASRIGTEAFF. The CDR3 bases are TGTGCCGCTAGCAGGATTGGCACTGAAGCTTTCTTT.